The clone carrying this T cell receptor (beta chain) was seen once. What it binds is unknown. Each donor's blood draw was 8.5 to 10 milliliters of peripheral blood. These data are taken from a study of blood T cells in healthy people across ages. Study-level points and caveats: Diversity estimates from one million T cells were considered underestimates. Shifts in expanded clonotypes may have been confounded by donor CMV status, which was unknown.

V dropped 1 base and J dropped 4 bases, with 13 bases sitting between them. Per the germline V gene, CDR1 is DFQATT and CDR2 is SNEGSKA (reference sequence). This CDR3 is built from 14 residues. Sample-barcoded 5' priming and a J-beta primer mix drove a second PCR of about 6 to 12 cycles. No fewer than 3 million CDR3-containing paired-end reads came from each sample. TCRdb used MiXCR to reprocess the 5' RACE reads, holding one entry per CDR3 protein. This repertoire shows roughly 800,000 distinct CDR3 sequences, roughly 50% found once; its top ten account for around 41%. The sample taken for sequencing was blood. This chain connects TRBV20-1 to TRBJ2-5; D gene uncertain. The sequence derives from a man at least 80 years old in good health. The CDR3 reads CSARGLMGLETQYF. The CDR3 bases are TGCAGTGCTAGAGGTCTTATGGGCCTAGAGACCCAGTACTTC.